The present entry profiles one TCR beta chain with its context. Its antigen has not been determined. The record has no base qualities; no much larger clone is one base away. The sample belongs to a study of cytomegalovirus exposure and HLA in healthy donors (dated by TCRdb to about 2017). With regard to the full study: An earlier analysis of 550 to 700 of the donors reported approximately 300 Gb of sequence data and some 100 million unique TCR beta sequences from 150 million to 200 million T cells. The T cell repertoires of several hundred subjects were profiled by immunosequencing and related to cytomegalovirus serostatus. The number of typed donors differed by locus: about 620-640 for A, B, C, DRB1 and DQB1; roughly 510 for DQA1; fewer than 610 for DPA1; and around 470 for DPB1. Every discovery cohort repertoire had been produced on one sequencing platform. Among 300 to 500 genotyped donors of the cohort, an average of approximately 220,000 unique TCR beta nucleotide sequences was sequenced per donor, of which 15% to 20% were non-productive. In an earlier analysis of 587 of the donors, high-throughput TCR beta sequencing was used to judge whether each TCR beta V gene segment behaved as functional or pseudogenic. The genetic ancestry cluster associated with self-reported Caucasian donors included roughly 84% of the roughly 380 genotyped donors. Approximately 310 gigabases of sequencing data and 70 million to 100 million unique TCR sequences were included in an early release covering several hundred HLA-typed donors. In addition to the first cohort of 650 to 750 subjects, a separate validation cohort of about 120 different subjects was used. In the later analysis, no new phenotypic data were used to find candidate immune exposures; instead, reliance was placed on TCR beta sequences and their occurrence across donors. High-throughput TCR immunosequencing, statistical association of individual TCRs with disease status, and machine learning were combined to predict cytomegalovirus infection status. HLA typing included class I and class II loci at four-digit resolution. Donor age, sex, ethnicity and CMV serostatus were collected together with the repertoire data. Genome-wide SNP genotypes for about three fifths of the roughly 670 donors were used in a later genetic analysis, which treated that subset as a discovery cohort. Roughly 5 DR-DQ haplotypes were handled as single units for association and clustering because linkage in the cohort was strong. The study aimed to test whether signatures of past pathogen exposure could be identified by cataloging public T cell receptors. In a later analysis, previously published TCR beta repertoires from several hundred donors were re-analyzed and high-resolution HLA genotyping was added so that TCR occurrence patterns could be studied. On the study overall, not on this receptor specifically: HLA typing was unavailable for some donors at each locus, so association tests used only the typed subset. A further reported finding was that TCR beta sequences accurately predicted the HLA-A and HLA-B alleles for most subjects in the first cohort. According to a later analysis, most CMV-associated TCR beta chains appeared to be HLA-restricted, and the HLA associations seemed to be driven largely by CMV exposure. A group of highly shared sequence variants was considered likely to be a technical artifact of the sequencing pipeline. A few of the identified cytomegalovirus-associated TCR beta chains were confirmed in vitro to be specific for cytomegalovirus antigens. Correlated functional status among segregating V segments might reflect linkage disequilibrium, but an unknown experimental factor could not be ruled out. It was suggested by the authors that the approach could potentially be generalized to other disease states and immunological phenotypes. Broadly in line with IMGT annotations, most TCR beta V segments showed up in productive rearrangements about 87% or about 30% of the time in an earlier analysis of around 600 of the donors. Cytomegalovirus status was reported to be diagnosed by the classifier with high specificity and sensitivity in both the original and validation cohorts. According to a later genetic analysis, donors in an Asian-associated ancestry cluster had fewer N-insertions in productive TCRs than the approximately 690-donor mean. In a later analysis, TCR association rates were found to vary across HLA loci, with the most associated TCRs seen for DRB1 alleles and the fewest for HLA-C alleles. A later analysis found that HLA-associated TCR beta chains were more clonally expanded and had lower generation probabilities than equally common non-associated chains. In a later analysis, more than 15,000 TCR beta sequences were associated with specific HLA alleles at a false discovery rate of 0.05. The cohort was sequenced for TCR beta chains only, and without alpha or paired-chain data the features that could be detected were limited. When HLA alleles, especially DR and DQ, strongly co-occurred, TCR associations were difficult to assign to individual alleles. A later analysis reported that several top co-occurrence clusters appeared linked to parvovirus B19, influenza, CMV and Epstein-Barr virus. For the cohort, immune exposure information was limited to CMV serostatus. Because counts were too low, approximately 18 rarely observed V segments, including chromosome 9 orphons, were excluded from the earlier analysis of around 640 of the donors. The 87-base-pair reads could not distinguish some IMGT-functional V segments, including TRBV6-2 and TRBV6-3, so those segments were excluded. In a later genetic analysis, a missense DCLRE1C variant was associated with V-gene and J-gene trimming of TCR beta chains, and the association was replicated in an independent cohort. In the study, some 160 TCR beta chains were listed as associated with cytomegalovirus. Most TCR sequences were observed very rarely across donors, whereas some public TCRs were present in many individuals. Sequencing depth was assumed to be roughly uniform across donors in the presence/absence analyses, though that assumption may not hold.

The germline V gene supplies CDR1 MNHEY and CDR2 SVGAGI. The CDR3, from cysteine to phenylalanine, totals 16 residues. Of all the DNA, just the CDR3 is kept, 48 bases in frame from base 1. V ends up 2 bases short and J 0 bases short, with an unmatched junction base count of 7. The cohort comprised 550 to 700 healthy bone marrow donors. At the time of sampling, all cohort members were nominally healthy, though unrecorded immune exposures were likely present. The donor was CMV seronegative and belonged to the group of 352 seronegative cohort members. A peripheral blood sample was provided by each donor, and peripheral blood mononuclear cells were used for TCR beta sequencing. The Qiagen DNeasy Blood Extraction Kit was used to extract genomic DNA from the blood cell samples. Library preparation was by the immunoSEQ multiplex PCR assay. The multiplex PCR relied on a mix of 60 forward primers for TCR Vbeta segments and 13 reverse primers for TCR Jbeta segments. Amplification of the CDR3 region of rearranged TCR beta genes was performed with a multiplex PCR assay on genomic DNA. Amplified TCR beta libraries were sequenced as 87-base-pair reads on the Illumina HiSeq System. As for the original processing: A later analysis tallied about 77 million unique TCR beta chains across the approximately 670 repertoires, and around 10 million of those chains were shared by two or more donors. Raw reads were error-corrected and collapsed into unique sequences with a nearest-neighbor algorithm that merged closely related sequences to remove PCR and sequencing errors. CDR3 sequences were aligned to IMGT reference sequences to assign V, D and J gene segments. Each retained sequence needed at least a six-nucleotide match to both a V gene segment and a J gene segment. Rearrangements were classified as productive when the CDR3 lacked stop codons and remained in frame with V and J, and all other rearrangements were classified as non-productive. Following IMGT convention, CDR3 was defined as the stretch from the second conserved V-encoded cysteine to the conserved J-encoded phenylalanine. The earlier analysis of 587 of the donors excluded sequences that lacked an unambiguous match to a single V gene segment. An earlier analysis of around 600 of the donors classified V segments as functional when productive rearrangements were above 56.7% and as segregating when the standard deviation between donors was above 5%. A statistical classification framework was developed to diagnose cytomegalovirus status using the catalog of TCR beta chain sequences. A later analysis assigned V and J genes by comparing TCR nucleotide sequences with IMGT/GENE-DB human TR gene sequences. The TCRdist pipeline was used in a later analysis to assign CDR3 sequences and most-parsimonious VDJ recombination scenarios. A later analysis defined each TCR beta chain by its CDR3 amino acid sequence plus V-gene family, and excluded reads lacking a unique V-gene family. In a later analysis, fewer than 650 highly shared, low-generation-probability nucleotide sequences were removed to address suspected cross-contamination and a sequencing artifact. For each public chain, a later analysis derived a clonal expansion index from normalized ranks of inferred template counts within each repertoire. Generation probabilities in a later analysis came from a VDJ recombination model fitted to out-of-frame rearrangements, and those results were checked against IGoR. In a later analysis, TCR-TCR, TCR-HLA and TCR-CMV co-occurrence was scored with hypergeometric tests, and a repertoire-size bias correction was applied to TCR pairs. To estimate false discovery rates, a later analysis permuted the HLA or CMV assignments 20 times. A later analysis grouped co-occurring TCRs with DBSCAN, adding TCRdist sequence similarity when clustering within HLA-allele-positive subsets. For co-occurrence clustering, repertoires with fewer than 30,000 or more than 120,000 public chains were excluded, along with 4 to 6 repertoires with anomalous nucleotide sharing. TCRdb stores this immuneACCESS table with in-frame sequences only. Part of the clones is absent; in the studies checked, under half of the shortfall reflects unresolved V genes, and no reason is known for the rest. V and J calls and clone size follow that table, whereas D and trimming were derived from the DNA. Counted in this sample were about 110,000 clones; about 70% of them appeared once. The ten largest make up roughly 2.8% of the sample.

This receptor was obtained from a female donor in good health and CMV-seronegative. The V gene is TRBV6-5 and the J gene is TRBJ2-7, with 7 junctional bases fitting TRBD2. The sequenced sample was PBMCs. At the DNA level, the sequence is TGTGCCAGCAGTTACAGCGGGGCAGGGAGCTCCTACGAGCAGTACTTC. It translates to CASSYSGAGSSYEQYF.